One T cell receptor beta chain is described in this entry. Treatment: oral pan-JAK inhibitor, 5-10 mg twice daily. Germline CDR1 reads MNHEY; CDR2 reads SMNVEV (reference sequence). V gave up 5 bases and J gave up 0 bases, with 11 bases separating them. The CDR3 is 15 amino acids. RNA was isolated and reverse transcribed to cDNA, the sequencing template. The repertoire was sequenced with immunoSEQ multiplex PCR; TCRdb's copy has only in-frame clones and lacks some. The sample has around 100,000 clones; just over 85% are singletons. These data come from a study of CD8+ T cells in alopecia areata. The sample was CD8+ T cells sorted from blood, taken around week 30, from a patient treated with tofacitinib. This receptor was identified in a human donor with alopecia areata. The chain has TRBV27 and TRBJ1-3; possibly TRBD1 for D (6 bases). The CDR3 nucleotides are TGTGCCAGCAGTCAGGGGTTTGACTCTGGAAACACCATATATTTT. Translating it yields CASSQGFDSGNTIYF.